This TCR beta chain was sequenced during a study of CD8+ T cells in alopecia areata. General observations from the study: Scalp sample sequencing also detects resident alphabeta T cells of normal skin.

This clone was seen more than once but under ten times. Its matching antigen is unknown. A far larger clone differs by one base, so this is likely a read error. It was cDNA, reverse transcribed from extracted RNA, that served as the sequencing template. The table came from immunoSEQ multiplex PCR; TCRdb's copy has only in-frame clones and leaves some out. Of 100,000 to 130,000 clones in the sample, 59% are singletons; the top ten hold 20%. CDR1 and CDR2 from the germline V gene are LGHNA and YNFKEQ. There are 16 residues in the CDR3. J lost 2 bases, V lost 0 bases, and 5 bases had no gene match. Material: CD8+ T cells sorted from blood. This sequence joins TRBV4-2 and TRBJ1-2, with 8 nucleotides matching TRBD1. This sequence was found in a human donor in good health. The CDR3: CASSQDRTGLNYGYTF. CDR3 bases: TGTGCCAGCAGCCAAGATCGGACAGGGTTAAACTATGGCTACACCTTC.